This is a list of T cell receptor beta chains from one sample in a study of blood T cells in healthy people across ages. In TCRdb, the 5' RACE reads were re-called with MiXCR into one record per CDR3 protein. The sample has roughly 1,100,000 distinct CDR3 sequences, around 27% seen once. The sample was also linked to a second study, of T cells of mothers and their children.

Material for sequencing was blood. The receptors stem from a girl under 10 years old in good health. Each CDR3 is given with its conserved first and last residue. A D gene is named only where the DNA matches it firmly. Clone size is not always given. Where it is, it says once, few, many or a class for expanded clones.

D gene: NA
V gene: TRBV7-2
clone size: NA
J gene: TRBJ1-6
CDR3 protein: CASSSGAYSPLHF
CDR3 DNA: TGTGCCAGCAGCTCGGGGGCCTATTCACCCCTCCACTTT

D gene: TRBD2
V gene: TRBV7-2
clone size: few
J gene: TRBJ2-7
CDR3 protein: CASSLLTSGADEQYF
CDR3 DNA: TGTGCCAGCAGCTTACTGACTAGCGGGGCTGACGAGCAGTACTTC

D gene: NA
V gene: TRBV27
clone size: few
J gene: TRBJ2-7
CDR3 protein: CASSQVRLGYEQYF
CDR3 DNA: TGTGCCAGCAGCCAGGTACGGCTCGGCTACGAGCAGTACTTC

D gene: NA
V gene: TRBV7-9
clone size: few
J gene: TRBJ1-2
CDR3 protein: CASSLPGRGHGYTF
CDR3 DNA: TGTGCCAGCAGCTTACCGGGAAGGGGACATGGCTACACCTTC

D gene: TRBD2
V gene: TRBV2
clone size: few
J gene: TRBJ2-5
CDR3 protein: CASSGPLLAGVGTQYF
CDR3 DNA: TGTGCCAGCAGTGGCCCGCTACTAGCGGGAGTGGGGACCCAGTACTTC

D gene: NA
V gene: TRBV7-3
clone size: NA
J gene: TRBJ2-1
CDR3 protein: CASSPSLLSYNEQFF
CDR3 DNA: TGTGCCAGCAGCCCCTCCCTGCTTTCTTACAATGAGCAGTTCTTT

D gene: TRBD2
V gene: TRBV4-1
clone size: NA
J gene: TRBJ2-1
CDR3 protein: CASSQEIVAGRRINEQFF
CDR3 DNA: TGCGCCAGCAGCCAAGAAATCGTAGCGGGGAGAAGGATCAATGAGCAGTTCTTC

D gene: NA
V gene: TRBV7-2
clone size: NA
J gene: TRBJ2-7
CDR3 protein: CASSWYATYEQYF
CDR3 DNA: TGTGCCAGCAGCTGGTACGCAACCTACGAGCAGTACTTC

D gene: NA
V gene: TRBV4-1
clone size: few
J gene: TRBJ1-5
CDR3 protein: CASSQDFAGNSNQPQHF
CDR3 DNA: TGCGCCAGCAGCCAAGATTTTGCAGGGAATAGCAATCAGCCCCAGCATTTT

D gene: TRBD2
V gene: TRBV20-1
clone size: NA
J gene: TRBJ2-1
CDR3 protein: CSARDPMAGEGNEQFF
CDR3 DNA: TGCAGTGCTAGAGATCCAATGGCGGGAGAAGGGAATGAGCAGTTCTTC

D gene: NA
V gene: TRBV2
clone size: NA
J gene: TRBJ1-4
CDR3 protein: CASTQINEKLFF
CDR3 DNA: TGTGCCAGCACGCAGATTAATGAAAAACTGTTTTTT

D gene: TRBD2
V gene: TRBV29-1
clone size: NA
J gene: TRBJ2-2
CDR3 protein: CSAGLAGATGELFF
CDR3 DNA: TGCAGCGCGGGACTAGCGGGGGCGACCGGGGAGCTGTTTTTT

D gene: TRBD1
V gene: TRBV2
clone size: few
J gene: TRBJ2-1
CDR3 protein: CASSELTGAQNEQFF
CDR3 DNA: TGTGCCAGCAGTGAATTGACAGGGGCCCAAAATGAGCAGTTCTTC

D gene: NA
V gene: TRBV7-7
clone size: few
J gene: TRBJ1-1
CDR3 protein: CASSLVIGGEAFF
CDR3 DNA: TGTGCTAGCAGCTTAGTTATAGGGGGTGAAGCTTTCTTT

D gene: NA
V gene: TRBV19
clone size: few
J gene: TRBJ1-1
CDR3 protein: CASSNGVSEAFF
CDR3 DNA: TGTGCCAGTAGTAACGGGGTCTCAGAAGCTTTCTTT

D gene: NA
V gene: TRBV7-2
clone size: NA
J gene: TRBJ1-2
CDR3 protein: CASSLGAVNYGYTF
CDR3 DNA: TGTGCCAGCAGCCTGGGGGCTGTTAACTATGGCTACACCTTC

D gene: NA
V gene: TRBV6-5
clone size: few
J gene: TRBJ2-7
CDR3 protein: CASSQAGGPYHEQYF
CDR3 DNA: TGTGCCAGCAGTCAGGCCGGAGGGCCGTACCACGAGCAGTACTTC

D gene: NA
V gene: TRBV28
clone size: few
J gene: TRBJ1-4
CDR3 protein: CASSSGGLLFF
CDR3 DNA: TGTGCCAGCAGTTCGGGGGGTTTACTGTTTTTT

D gene: TRBD1
V gene: TRBV20-1
clone size: NA
J gene: TRBJ2-4
CDR3 protein: CSATHKDRARDKNIQYF
CDR3 DNA: TGCAGTGCGACGCATAAAGACAGGGCCCGGGACAAAAACATTCAGTACTTC

D gene: TRBD1
V gene: TRBV11-1
clone size: NA
J gene: TRBJ2-5
CDR3 protein: CASSLANRGPELGPEKTQYF
CDR3 DNA: TGTGCCAGCAGCTTAGCCAACAGGGGGCCCGAACTAGGCCCCGAGAAGACCCAGTACTTC

D gene: TRBD1
V gene: TRBV3-1
clone size: NA
J gene: TRBJ2-5
CDR3 protein: CASSQGQPGQGATQYF
CDR3 DNA: TGTGCCAGCAGCCAAGGGCAACCGGGACAGGGAGCGACCCAGTACTTC

D gene: TRBD1
V gene: TRBV6-2/TRBV6-3
clone size: few
J gene: TRBJ2-5
CDR3 protein: CASSYPTGGDETQYF
CDR3 DNA: TGTGCCAGCAGTTACCCGACAGGGGGCGATGAGACCCAGTACTTC

D gene: TRBD1
V gene: TRBV7-9
clone size: NA
J gene: TRBJ1-4
CDR3 protein: CASSSTRLRTGKEKLFF
CDR3 DNA: TGTGCCAGCAGCTCGACACGACTTAGGACAGGGAAAGAAAAACTGTTTTTT

D gene: NA
V gene: TRBV7-2
clone size: many
J gene: TRBJ1-4
CDR3 protein: CASSLDGAANEKLFF
CDR3 DNA: TGTGCCAGCAGCTTAGATGGAGCCGCTAATGAAAAACTGTTTTTT

D gene: NA
V gene: TRBV6-5
clone size: NA
J gene: TRBJ1-2
CDR3 protein: CASRGTETETYGYTF
CDR3 DNA: TGTGCCAGCAGGGGCACGGAGACAGAGACTTATGGCTACACCTTC

D gene: TRBD2
V gene: TRBV27
clone size: many
J gene: TRBJ2-7
CDR3 protein: CASSSGTSGYEQYF
CDR3 DNA: TGTGCCAGCAGCTCCGGGACTAGCGGATACGAGCAGTACTTC

D gene: NA
V gene: TRBV7-3
clone size: NA
J gene: TRBJ1-1
CDR3 protein: CASSSNQGNTEAFF
CDR3 DNA: TGTGCCAGCAGCTCCAATCAGGGGAACACTGAAGCTTTCTTT

D gene: TRBD1
V gene: TRBV7-9
clone size: few
J gene: TRBJ2-7
CDR3 protein: CASSVTGTGFYEQYF
CDR3 DNA: TGTGCCAGCAGCGTTACCGGGACAGGGTTCTACGAGCAGTACTTC

D gene: NA
V gene: TRBV3-1
clone size: NA
J gene: TRBJ1-1
CDR3 protein: CASSQVGLPNTEAFF
CDR3 DNA: TGTGCCAGCAGCCAAGTGGGACTGCCGAACACTGAAGCTTTCTTT

D gene: NA
V gene: TRBV29-1
clone size: few
J gene: TRBJ2-3
CDR3 protein: CSGRSGTDTQYF
CDR3 DNA: TGCAGTGGGCGGAGTGGCACAGATACGCAGTATTTT

D gene: NA
V gene: TRBV20-1
clone size: NA
J gene: TRBJ2-2
CDR3 protein: CSARQVKVATGELFF
CDR3 DNA: TGCAGTGCTAGGCAGGTGAAAGTGGCCACCGGGGAGCTGTTTTTT

D gene: TRBD1
V gene: TRBV6-1
clone size: few
J gene: TRBJ1-1
CDR3 protein: CASSVQGSTEAFF
CDR3 DNA: TGTGCCAGCAGTGTACAGGGGAGCACTGAAGCTTTCTTT

D gene: NA
V gene: TRBV29-1
clone size: few
J gene: TRBJ1-2
CDR3 protein: CSVQGGSDGYTF
CDR3 DNA: TGCAGCGTTCAGGGCGGGTCAGATGGCTACACCTTC